The 15 T cell receptor beta chains below come from one sample, sequenced in a study of blood T cell repertoires in COVID-19. Clones were sequenced by immunoSEQ multiplex PCR, and TCRdb holds only the in-frame ones, with some missing. The profile shows fewer than 400,000 clones, about 83% of them singletons. The sequenced sample was peripheral blood. The receptors here all came from a young man with active or convalescent COVID-19.

The rearrangement links TRBV19 to TRBJ1-1; no definite D call. CDR1 is LNHDA and CDR2 is SQIVND in the germline V gene (reference sequence). Trimming took 4 bases from V and 1 from J, leaving 10 bases between them. The CDR3 length is 14 residues. DNA of the CDR3: TGTGCCAGTAGTACTTACCAACAGAACACTGAAGCTTTCTTT. Its translation is CASSTYQQNTEAFF.

The V call is TRBV7-2, the J call TRBJ2-3, with D possibly TRBD2 on 5 matching bases. This CDR3 is 15 amino acids long. The V gene's germline CDR1 is SGHTA and CDR2 FQGNSA. Deletions cut 0 bases from V and 0 bases from J, with 7 bases between. Here the CDR3 DNA reads TGTGCCAGCAGCTTAGCTGGACTCAGCACAGATACGCAGTATTTT. It specifies CASSLAGLSTDTQYF.

The rearrangement links TRBV7-8 to TRBJ2-1; 7 nucleotides match TRBD2. The CDR3 loop spans 17 amino acids. Per the germline V gene, CDR1 is SGHVS and CDR2 is FQNEAQ. The V gene end was trimmed by 2 bases and the J gene end by 0 bases; junction bases not matched to a gene: 7. The CDR3 loop reads CASSLRPLADSYNEQFF. The CDR3 DNA reads TGTGCCAGCAGCTTACGGCCGCTAGCGGACTCCTACAATGAGCAGTTCTTC. The full variable domain, in which reference TRBV7-8 and TRBJ2-1 provide the parts outside the CDR3, is GAGVSQSPRYKVAKRGQDVALRCDPISGHVSLFWYQQALGQGPEFLTYFQNEAQLDKSGLPSDRFFAERPEGSVSTLKIQRTQQEDSAVYLCASSLRPLADSYNEQFFGPGTRLTVL.

In its sample, this clone was seen once. The V and J genes are TRBV5-1 and TRBJ2-7, with TRBD1 matching 7 bases. With V trimmed by 3 bases and J by 0 bases, 6 bases remained unmatched. The CDR3 has 15 amino acids. Germline V CDR1 and CDR2: SGHRS, YFSETQ. Here the CDR3 reads CASSYGQVGSYEQYF. The CDR3 nucleotides are TGCGCCAGCAGCTACGGACAGGTGGGCTCCTACGAGCAGTACTTC.

This chain connects TRBV5-1 to TRBJ1-2, with D possibly matching TRBD1 (6 bases). Germline CDR1 SGHRS, CDR2 YFSETQ. V was pared by 0 bases and J by 6 bases, with 12 bases between. This CDR3 has 14 amino acids. CDR3 sequence (DNA): TGCGCCAGCAGCTTGGAAGGGGGTTTGGATGGCTACACCTTC. Protein: CASSLEGGLDGYTF. The full variable domain, in which reference TRBV5-1 and TRBJ1-2 provide the parts outside the CDR3, is KAGVTQTPRYLIKTRGQQVTLSCSPISGHRSVSWYQQTPGQGLQFLFEYFSETQRNKGNFPGRFSGRQFSNSRSEMNVSTLELGDSALYLCASSLEGGLDGYTFGSGTRLTVV.

The CDR3: CASSDGRSEQYF. The CDR3 coding sequence is TGTGCCAGCTCCGACGGGAGGTCCGAGCAGTACTTC. The rearrangement uses TRBV18 and TRBJ2-7, with TRBD2 matching 7 bases. Germline CDR1 and CDR2: KGHSH and LQKENI. V dropped 6 bases and J dropped 6; count of bases not matched to a gene: 5. The CDR3 is 12 amino acids. Variable domain in full (rest from reference TRBV18 and TRBJ2-7): NAGVMQNPRHLVRRRGQEARLRCSPMKGHSHVYWYRQLPEEGLKFMVYLQKENIIDESGMPKERFSAEFPKEGPSILRIQQVVRGDSAAYFCASSDGRSEQYFGPGTRLTVT.

The chain carries TRBV6-5 and TRBJ1-2; weak D call: TRBD1 (5 bases). CDR1 MNHEY and CDR2 SVGAGI come from the germline V gene. CDR3 length equals 14 residues. Trimming stripped 0 bases from V and 8 bases from J, with 13 bases between. The CDR3 protein is CASSYSSGAGGYTF. The CDR3 DNA is TGTGCCAGCAGTTACTCATCCGGGGCGGGAGGCTACACCTTC.

The J gene is TRBJ2-2, the V gene TRBV9; 8 nucleotides align to TRBD1. The CDR3 covers 15 residues. Germline values: CDR1 SGDLS, CDR2 YYNGEE. The junction had 4 bases not matched to a gene; V was cut back by 2 bases and J by 4 bases. The CDR3 bases are TGTGCCAGCAGCGTCCAGGGGGCAAGCACCGGGGAGCTGTTTTTT. This codes for CASSVQGASTGELFF.

This chain uses TRBV29-1 with TRBJ1-2; D perhaps matches TRBD1 (6 bases). This CDR3 spans 13 amino acids. Trimming removed 3 bases at V and 8 bases at J, with 16 bases between. Germline V lookup: CDR1 SQVTM, CDR2 ANQGSEA. DNA of the CDR3: TGCAGCGTTGAGGGAAACAGGGTGAGAGGCTACACCTTC. Translation gives CSVEGNRVRGYTF.

The V gene is TRBV5-6, the J gene TRBJ2-7; 10 bases are a match to TRBD2. Trimming cost V 4 bases and J 6 bases; bases outside gene matches: 7. The germline gives CDR1 SGHDT, CDR2 YYEEEE. This CDR3 has 14 residues. The CDR3 region has the DNA TGTGCCAGCAGCCTTCTTAGCGGGAGGATCGAGCAGTACTTC. Residues: CASSLLSGRIEQYF. The variable domain in full, with the rest retrieved from reference TRBV5-6 and TRBJ2-7, is DAGVTQSPTHLIKTRGQQVTLRCSPKSGHDTVSWYQQALGQGPQFIFQYYEEEERQRGNFPDRFSGHQFPNYSSELNVNALLLGDSALYLCASSLLSGRIEQYFGPGTRLTVT.

The rearrangement uses TRBV5-1 and TRBJ2-3, with D maybe TRBD1 (6 bases). The V end lost 0 bases, the J end lost 14 bases, and 25 bases lay between the germline ends. Germline V gives CDR1 SGHRS, CDR2 YFSETQ. CDR3 length equals 16 residues. The CDR3 DNA reads TGCGCCAGCAGCTTGGGTCCAGGGGCCTCGTCCGAAGGGTCGTATTTT. Protein: CASSLGPGASSEGSYF.

CDR3 protein: CATSVRTGLDQPQHF. CDR3 nucleotide sequence: TGTGCCACCAGTGTCCGGACAGGGTTGGATCAGCCCCAGCATTTT. This chain connects TRBV24-1 to TRBJ1-5, with TRBD1 matching over 8 bases. Germline lookup yields CDR1 KGHDR and CDR2 SFDVKD. The CDR3 spans 15 residues. After removal of 5 bases from V and 5 bases from J, the junction contained 7 bases not matched to a gene.

This chain links TRBV27 with TRBJ2-3; TRBD2 aligns across 7 bases. Germline trimming cut 3 bases from V and 8 bases from J; bases unmatched to any gene: 11. Germline values: CDR1 MNHEY, CDR2 SMNVEV (reference sequence). This CDR3 is built from 15 residues. CDR3 DNA: TGTGCCAGCAGTTTTAAAGGGACTATCGGCGGTACGCAGTATTTT. Translation gives CASSFKGTIGGTQYF.

CDR3 bases: TGTGCCAGCAGCTTAGCTAGCGGGGGGGGCTCCTACGAGCAGTACTTC. Translating it yields CASSLASGGGSYEQYF. The V gene is TRBV7-2, the J gene TRBJ2-7; 11 nucleotides line up with TRBD2. There are 16 residues in the CDR3. In germline, CDR1 is SGHTA, CDR2 FQGNSA. V shed 0 bases, J shed 0 bases, and the junction held 1 base outside the gene matches.

V gene TRBV24-1 combines with J gene TRBJ1-1; the D gene is possibly TRBD1 (5 bases). The germline V gene has CDR1 KGHDR and CDR2 SFDVKD. The CDR3 runs to 14 residues. V lost 2 bases, J lost 5 bases, and 11 bases lay in between. The CDR3 nucleotides read TGTGCCACCAGTGATTCGGGGGAGGCGACTGAAGCTTTCTTT. Amino acids: CATSDSGEATEAFF.